Below, 13 T cell receptor beta chains from the same sample are listed, as sequenced in a study of cytomegalovirus exposure and HLA in healthy donors. Primers for the PCR totalled 60 Vbeta and 13 Jbeta. Some clones are missing from TCRdb's copy, which holds only in-frame ones; the method was immunoSEQ multiplex PCR. The sample lists approximately 100,000 clones, approximately 80% seen once, with 1.2% in the top ten. Sequenced material: PBMCs. These receptors came from a woman aged 18-29 years in good health and CMV-seronegative.

The rearrangement uses TRBV7-3 and TRBJ2-2, with TRBD2 as a possible D gene (5 bases). Trimming removed 2 bases from V and 3 bases from J, with 10 bases in between. The CDR3 sequence is 15 residues long. Germline V gene sequence: CDR1 SGHTA, CDR2 FQGTGA. Here the CDR3 reads CASSLSAADTGELFF. In DNA form, the CDR3 reads TGTGCCAGCAGCTTATCGGCAGCGGACACCGGGGAGCTGTTTTTT.

The chain links TRBV28 to TRBJ2-3; D is possibly TRBD1 (5 bases). V was trimmed by 2 bases and J by 2 bases, leaving 14 bases between them. This CDR3 contains 16 residues. Germline loops: CDR1 MDHEN, CDR2 SYDVKM. CDR3 bases: TGTGCCAGCAGTTTAACCTCTAAAGGGGTCACAGATACGCAGTATTTT. Protein sequence: CASSLTSKGVTDTQYF.

In nucleotides, the CDR3 is TGCGCCAGCAGCCATTCATCGGGAATCTCCTACGAGCAGTACTTC. The encoded protein is CASSHSSGISYEQYF. The J gene is TRBJ2-7, the V gene TRBV4-3; D may be TRBD2 (5 bases). V lost 3 bases, J lost 0 bases, and 12 bases lay in between. The CDR3 covers 15 residues. The germline gives CDR1 LGHNA, CDR2 YSLEER.

The rearrangement joins TRBV6-5 to TRBJ1-3; 7 bases are a match to TRBD1. The germline gives CDR1 MNHEY, CDR2 SVGAGI. The ends lost 5 bases at V and 0 bases at J; junction bases unmatched: 1. The CDR3 sequence is 14 residues long. The DNA of the CDR3 is TGTGCCAGCAGTACAGGGGACTCTGGAAACACCATATATTTT. It translates to CASSTGDSGNTIYF.

The chain uses TRBV23-1 and TRBJ1-3; 8 bases are shared with TRBD1. TRBV23-1 is an ORF, and what it does is uncertain. There are 19 residues in the CDR3. The V gene end was trimmed by 6 bases and the J gene end by 0 bases; junction bases not matched to a gene: 16. CDR3 in DNA: TGCGCCAGCAGGAGAGCGGACAGGGCTCATACCCGCTCTGGAAACACCATATATTTT. Translation gives CASRRADRAHTRSGNTIYF.

The chain uses TRBV28 and TRBJ2-7; a weak D match, TRBD1 (7 bases). The V and J ends lost 6 bases and 3 bases respectively, with 18 bases between them. The CDR3 spans 15 residues. Per the germline V gene, CDR1 is MDHEN and CDR2 is SYDVKM. The CDR3 DNA reads TGTGCCAGCAGAGGGGGGACAGCAACCGACTACGAGCAGTACTTC. Translation gives CASRGGTATDYEQYF.

This chain joins TRBV18 and TRBJ2-7; D perhaps matches TRBD1 (5 bases). CDR1 and CDR2 (germline): KGHSH, LQKENI. The ends were cut back, 1 base at V and 3 bases at J, with 10 bases in the middle. The CDR3 is 14 amino acids. The CDR3 nucleotides are TGTGCCAGCTCACCACAGGGGAAAGGCTACGAGCAGTACTTC. Its translation: CASSPQGKGYEQYF.

This clone was seen once. The V gene is TRBV5-1, the J gene TRBJ2-1, with D possibly matching TRBD1 (6 bases). Trimming took off 0 bases at V and 5 bases at J, with 15 bases between the two ends. The CDR3 spans 16 residues. The germline gives CDR1 SGHRS, CDR2 YFSETQ. The CDR3: CASSLGAGVRDNEQFF. Here the CDR3 DNA reads TGCGCCAGCAGCTTGGGGGCAGGGGTGAGGGACAATGAGCAGTTCTTC.

The rearrangement uses TRBV10-2 and TRBJ2-7, with D possibly TRBD1 on 6 matching bases. CDR3 size: 12 residues. Deletions cut 10 bases from V and 3 bases from J, with 13 bases between. The germline V gene has CDR1 WSHSY and CDR2 SAAADI. CDR3 nucleotides: TGCGCCACCTTACTGACAGGCTACGAGCAGTACTTC. This encodes CATLLTGYEQYF.

The rearrangement joins TRBV18 to TRBJ1-4; TRBD1 agrees at 10 bases. The CDR3 is made up of 16 amino acids. In germline, CDR1 is KGHSH, CDR2 LQKENI. V lost 3 bases and J lost 7; bases outside the gene matches: 8. CDR3 nucleotide sequence: TGTGCCAGCTCACCCGCCATTGACAGGGGGCTTGAAAAACTGTTTTTT. Its protein is CASSPAIDRGLEKLFF.

V gene TRBV19 combines with J gene TRBJ2-3; the match to TRBD2 covers 13 bases. CDR1 is LNHDA and CDR2 is SQIVND in the germline V gene (reference sequence). The CDR3 covers 17 residues. The ends lost 6 bases at V and 2 bases at J; junction bases unmatched: 8. This chain's CDR3 is CASSRPGLAGDTDTQYF. CDR3 DNA: TGTGCCAGTAGCCGCCCCGGACTAGCGGGAGACACAGATACGCAGTATTTT.

The chain has TRBV7-3 and TRBJ1-1; tentative D call: TRBD1 (6 bases). The CDR3 extends over 14 amino acids. Trimming left V 6 bases short and J 1 base short, with 12 bases between. Germline V CDR1 and CDR2: SGHTA, FQGTGA. CDR3 protein: CASRQDRTNTEAFF. CDR3 DNA: TGTGCCAGCAGACAGGACAGAACGAACACTGAAGCTTTCTTT.

This clone was seen a single time. V usage is TRBV19 and J usage is TRBJ1-1, with D perhaps matching TRBD1 (5 bases). Trimming took off 3 bases at V and 4 bases at J, with 9 bases between the two ends. The germline CDR1 and CDR2 sequences are LNHDA and SQIVND (reference sequence). The CDR3 runs 13 residues. CDR3 nucleotides: TGTGCCAGTAGTATGACAGATACCACTGAAGCTTTCTTT. This translates into CASSMTDTTEAFF.